What follows describes a single T cell receptor beta chain. The data derive from a study of blood T cell repertoires in COVID-19. Study at large: Samples taken during acute and convalescent COVID-19 were collected in the United States, Italy and Spain.

The trim removed 3 bases at V and 2 bases at J, leaving 18 bases unmatched. CDR3 length equals 19 residues. Per germline, CDR1 LGHDT and CDR2 YNNKEL (reference sequence). Per the authors' pipeline: Scientists estimated how many nucleated cells there were by amplifying reference gene primers. TCRdb keeps only in-frame clones here, not all; method: immunoSEQ multiplex PCR. That table furnishes V, J and clone size, whereas the DNA furnished D and trimming. The data hold tens of thousands of clones, with roughly 85% observed a single time. Sequencing was carried out using peripheral blood. This sequence joins TRBV3-1 (or the pseudogene TRBV3-2) and TRBJ1-2; TRBD1 matches 7 bases. This receptor was obtained from a human donor in a cohort sampled during active COVID-19. In DNA form, the CDR3 reads TGTGCCAGCAGCCACCAGAGGGGGCCTCCCTCGACGTTCAACTATGGCTACACCTTC. The encoded protein is CASSHQRGPPSTFNYGYTF.